Presented here are 23 T cell receptor beta chains from one specimen sequenced in a study of type 1 and type 2 diabetes patients. Genomic DNA was the PCR template. Amplification of the beta chain CDR3 used 30 forward and 13 reverse multiplex primers. MiXCR, run by TCRdb on the multiplex PCR reads, gives a single entry per CDR3 protein. The sample includes some 250,000 distinct CDR3 sequences, around 50% of them seen just once. The sequencing sample was made of peripheral blood mononuclear cells (PBMCs). Receptors originate from a man aged 18 to 29 with type 2 diabetes.

This chain connects TRBV20-1 to TRBJ2-1, with 9 bases fitting TRBD2. V dropped 1 base and J dropped 7; count of bases not matched to a gene: 5. CDR1 is DFQATT and CDR2 is SNEGSKA in the germline V gene (reference sequence). CDR3 length: 14 amino acids. The CDR3 nucleotides read TGCAGTGCTAGAGTTCCAGCGGGAGGTAATGAGCAGTTCTTC. Translated, it gives CSARVPAGGNEQFF.

The table lists this clonotype with a few counts. This rearrangement joins TRBV6-5 to TRBJ1-1, with 8 bases matching TRBD1. The ends lost 0 bases at V and 1 base at J; junction bases unmatched: 7. The CDR3 is 17 residues long. Germline values: CDR1 MNHEY, CDR2 SVGAGI. The DNA for the CDR3 is TGTGCCAGCAGTTACTCGATCTTTGGGACAGGGAACACTGAAGCTTTCTTT. Residues: CASSYSIFGTGNTEAFF.

The chain is built from TRBV6-2 or TRBV6-3 and TRBJ1-2; D is unresolved. The CDR3 spans 11 residues. The germline V gene encodes CDR1 MNHEY and CDR2 SVGEGT. V dropped 9 bases and J dropped 6 bases, with 11 bases sitting between them. CDR3 DNA sequence: TGTGCCAGTTCCCATTCGGATGGCTACACCTTC. Its translation is CASSHSDGYTF.

The chain is built from TRBV30 and TRBJ2-7; no clear D. CDR1 is GTSNPN, CDR2 SVGIG, per germline (reference sequence). The CDR3 is 10 residues long. Trimming took off 5 bases at V and 3 bases at J, with 5 bases between the two ends. CDR3 in amino acids: CAWGFYEQYF. For the CDR3, the DNA is TGTGCCTGGGGCTTCTACGAGCAGTACTTC.

Of note for this clonotype: One end of the junction fails to match germline, which may point to a read error. V usage is TRBV6-5 and J usage is TRBJ2-7; D is possibly TRBD2 (5 bases). From germline, CDR1 is MNHEY and CDR2 SVGAGI. The CDR3 extends over 13 amino acids. CDR3 in amino acids: CAISEGLKGEQYF. The CDR3 coding sequence is TGTGCCATCAGTGAGGGCCTGAAGGGCGAGCAGTACTTC.

The rearrangement uses TRBV2 and TRBJ2-3; tentatively, D is TRBD1 (5 bases). Trimming removed 8 bases from V and 4 bases from J, with 13 bases in between. This CDR3 is 13 amino acids long. Germline CDR1 is SNHLY and CDR2 is FYNNEI. Here the CDR3 reads CASSDSQADTQYF. The CDR3 DNA sequence: TGTGCCAGCTCTGACAGTCAGGCAGATACGCAGTATTTT.

J is TRBJ2-7 and V is TRBV7-2; 9 positions match TRBD1. Germline CDR1 is SGHTA and CDR2 is FQGNSA. With V trimmed by 0 bases and J by 6 bases, 12 bases remained unmatched. The CDR3 spans 17 residues. This chain's CDR3 is CASSLAESGTGSCEQYF. The CDR3 region has the DNA TGTGCCAGCAGCTTAGCCGAATCCGGGACAGGGAGCTGCGAGCAGTACTTC.

The chain recombines TRBV12-3 or TRBV12-4 with TRBJ1-1; TRBD1 might be the D (6 bases). V shed 6 bases and J shed 6 bases, with 14 bases lying between them. The CDR3 loop spans 13 amino acids. The CDR3 nucleotides are TGTGCCAGCAGCTGGGGGGGCGACGCTGAAGCTTTCTTT. Translated: CASSWGGDAEAFF.

The chain links TRBV30 to TRBJ1-5; D unclear. Trimming left V 2 bases short and J 0 bases short, with 11 bases between. CDR3 length: 15 residues. Germline V gene sequence: CDR1 GTSNPN, CDR2 SVGIG (reference sequence). CDR3 sequence: CAWSSEIHSNQPQHF. The CDR3 region has the DNA TGTGCCTGGAGTTCAGAAATTCATAGCAATCAGCCCCAGCATTTT.

This chain joins TRBV7-6 and TRBJ2-3; 7 bases agree with TRBD1. Germline V gene lookup returns CDR1 SGHVS and CDR2 FNYEAQ. The junction had 14 bases not matched to a gene; V was cut back by 2 bases and J by 6 bases. This CDR3 comprises 17 residues. The CDR3 protein is CASSLKVQGEPDDTQYF. The DNA of the CDR3 is TGTGCCAGCAGCTTAAAGGTTCAGGGGGAACCGGATGATACGCAGTATTTT.

The table lists this clonotype with many counts. The chain recombines TRBV2 with TRBJ2-7; D call uncertain. V lost 3 bases to trimming and J lost 3 bases, with 6 bases between them. Germline V gene sequence: CDR1 SNHLY, CDR2 FYNNEI. The CDR3 covers 12 residues. The CDR3 reads CASSDSLYEQYF. The CDR3 DNA reads as TGTGCCAGCAGTGATAGCCTCTACGAGCAGTACTTC.

The chain employs TRBV19 and TRBJ2-2; D is uncertain. The ends were cut back, 11 bases at V and 1 base at J, with 14 bases in the middle. Germline CDR1 reads LNHDA; CDR2 reads SQIVND (reference sequence). This CDR3 contains 14 residues. Written as DNA, the CDR3 is TGTGCCTGGATTGAAGGCGGGAACACCGGGGAGCTGTTTTTT. Its translation is CAWIEGGNTGELFF.

This clonotype was picked up a small number of times. This sequence joins TRBV12-3 or TRBV12-4 and TRBJ1-1; D is uncertain. This CDR3 is 12 amino acids long. V lost 5 bases to trimming and J lost 5 bases, with 9 bases between them. The CDR3 DNA reads TGTGCCAGCAGTCTAGGGTGGACTGAAGCTTTCTTT. Encoded protein: CASSLGWTEAFF.

The V gene is TRBV19, the J gene TRBJ2-5; 8 nucleotides line up with TRBD1. The CDR3 runs to 16 residues. Germline CDR1 and CDR2: LNHDA and SQIVND (reference sequence). J was trimmed by 3 bases and V by 3 bases; bases with no gene match: 9. CDR3 region: CASSIIQGVGKETQYF. CDR3 coding DNA: TGTGCCAGTAGTATCATACAGGGGGTTGGAAAAGAGACCCAGTACTTC.

This clonotype was counted between two and nine times. The chain has TRBV6-6 and TRBJ1-1, with a tentative D call TRBD1 (6 bases). CDR1 MNHNY and CDR2 SVGAGI come from the germline V gene (reference sequence). The germline V and J ends were trimmed by 7 bases and 1 base, with 10 bases remaining between them. CDR3 length equals 13 residues. CDR3 amino acids: CASIRTENTEAFF. The DNA of the CDR3 is TGTGCCAGCATAAGGACAGAGAACACTGAAGCTTTCTTT.

This clonotype was counted between two and nine times. This rearrangement joins TRBV10-3 to TRBJ2-7; maybe TRBD2 (10 bases). Germline assignment: CDR1 ENHRY and CDR2 SYGVKD. Trimming shortened V by 9 bases and J by 2 bases, and 23 bases separated the two germline ends. CDR3 length: 16 residues. The CDR3 reads CAISGGDRVITYEQYF. The CDR3 DNA reads TGTGCCATAAGCGGGGGGGACAGGGTGATTACCTACGAGCAGTACTTC.

The chain employs TRBV9 and TRBJ2-7, with 13 bases matching TRBD2. Unmatched junction bases numbered 3, after V lost 4 bases and J lost 2 bases. There are 15 residues in the CDR3. Germline V gives CDR1 SGDLS, CDR2 YYNGEE. CDR3 DNA sequence: TGTGCCAGCAGCTTGGGGACTAGCGGGACCTACGAGCAGTACTTC. Protein sequence: CASSLGTSGTYEQYF.

V and J are TRBV5-1 and TRBJ1-2; D gene unclear. Germline values: CDR1 SGHRS, CDR2 YFSETQ. This CDR3 spans 15 amino acids. V dropped 0 bases and J dropped 0 bases, with 9 bases sitting between them. In DNA form, the CDR3 reads TGCGCCAGCAGCTTGGAGCTCACTACTAACTATGGCTACACCTTC. It codes for CASSLELTTNYGYTF.

This clonotype was observed a handful of times. This chain connects TRBV6-5 to TRBJ1-2; D unclear. Looked up from germline, CDR1 is MNHEY and CDR2 is SVGAGI. The V end was cut by 0 bases, the J end by 0 bases, with 5 bases between. The CDR3 has 14 residues. CDR3 bases: TGTGCCAGCAGTTACTCGGAATCTAACTATGGCTACACCTTC. Protein product: CASSYSESNYGYTF.

This clonotype has only a few counts. The V and J genes are TRBV29-1 and TRBJ1-1; D unresolved. Germline V gene lookup returns CDR1 SQVTM and CDR2 ANQGSEA. V was trimmed by 1 base and J by 0 bases, leaving 9 bases between them. The length of the CDR3 is 14 residues. CDR3 nucleotides: TGCAGCGTTGAAGCGACGAGAGTGAACACTGAAGCTTTCTTT. The encoded protein is CSVEATRVNTEAFF.

In its sample, this clonotype was seen a few times. The rearrangement links TRBV24-1 to TRBJ2-1, with D possibly TRBD1 on 6 matching bases. Trimming shortened V by 3 bases and J by 5 bases, and 13 bases separated the two germline ends. Germline V gene lookup returns CDR1 KGHDR and CDR2 SFDVKD. The CDR3 has 15 amino acids. CDR3 in DNA: TGTGCCACCAGTGATCACCGGGACAAGAACAATGAGCAGTTCTTC. It is translated as CATSDHRDKNNEQFF.

This chain joins TRBV6-6 and TRBJ1-2; D unclear. CDR1 is MNHNY and CDR2 is SVGAGI in the germline V gene (reference sequence). The length of the CDR3 is 16 residues. V lost 5 bases, J lost 4 bases, and 20 bases lay in between. The CDR3 loop is CASSAGSVAPVYGYTF. The DNA for the CDR3 is TGTGCCAGCAGTGCCGGTTCAGTGGCCCCCGTCTATGGCTACACCTTC.

This clonotype was seen more than once but under ten times. The CDR3 nucleotides read TGTGCCACCAGTGTTACAGGGGGTATGAACGAGCAGTACTTC. This encodes CATSVTGGMNEQYF. The chain joins TRBV24-1 to TRBJ2-7; 8 nucleotides match TRBD1. Germline V lookup: CDR1 KGHDR, CDR2 SFDVKD. The CDR3 is 14 residues long. V trimming: 5 bases; J trimming: 5 bases; junction bases outside the gene matches: 7.